The 25 T cell receptor beta chains in this list originate from one sample, sequenced in a study of CD8+CD57+ T cells in acquired aplastic anemia. Researchers used genomic DNA as the template to profile TCR beta VDJ and CDR3. Via MiXCR, TCRdb re-called the reads, giving one row per CDR3 protein. The sample shows some 180,000 distinct CDR3 sequences, approximately 49% of them seen only once. The specimen sequenced was sorted CD4+, CD8+, or CD8+CD57+ T cells (not recorded which) from PBMCs. Source of these receptors: a human donor in good health.

A note on this clonotype: One junction end does not reproduce the germline sequence, and a read error may be involved. The gene calls are TRBV20-1 and TRBJ1-1; D is ambiguous. Germline loops: CDR1 DFQATT, CDR2 SNEGSKA (reference sequence). This CDR3 region has 13 residues. The CDR3 DNA reads as TGCAGTGCTAGAGCCCGGTTGCGAACTGGAGCTTTCTTT. Protein sequence: CSARARLRTGAFF.

J is TRBJ2-7 and V is TRBV7-8; TRBD1 might be the D (5 bases). The length of the CDR3 is 16 residues. Trimming took off 5 bases at V and 2 bases at J, with 19 bases between the two ends. In germline, CDR1 is SGHVS, CDR2 FQNEAQ. CDR3 DNA: TGTGCCAGCAGCACCTCTTCTAACGGACATGCCTACGAGCAGTACTTC. Encoded protein: CASSTSSNGHAYEQYF. The full variable domain, completed using reference TRBV7-8 and TRBJ2-7, is GAGVSQSPRYKVAKRGQDVALRCDPISGHVSLFWYQQALGQGPEFLTYFQNEAQLDKSGLPSDRFFAERPEGSVSTLKIQRTQQEDSAVYLCASSTSSNGHAYEQYFGPGTRLTVT.

This clonotype was detected ten times or more. The chain combines TRBV24-1 with TRBJ1-5; TRBD1 agrees at 8 bases. The germline gives CDR1 KGHDR, CDR2 SFDVKD. Trimming took 2 bases from V and 0 from J; bases not matched to a gene: 2. This CDR3 spans 16 amino acids. CDR3 DNA sequence: TGTGCCACCAGTGATTCCGGACAGGGTAGCAATCAGCCCCAGCATTTT. Encoded protein: CATSDSGQGSNQPQHF.

The V call is TRBV24-1, the J call TRBJ2-3; 7 bases fit TRBD1. Losses at the gene ends were 4 bases for V and 1 base for J; bases not matched to a gene: 7. Germline V gene data show CDR1 as KGHDR and CDR2 as SFDVKD. The CDR3 sequence is 16 residues long. The CDR3 DNA reads TGTGCCACCAGTGACTATAAAGACAGGGGCACAGATACGCAGTATTTT. It encodes CATSDYKDRGTDTQYF.

This clonotype was found many times. The V and J genes are TRBV7-6 and TRBJ2-5; D perhaps matches TRBD2 (6 bases). V dropped 5 bases and J dropped 1 base, with 8 bases sitting between them. The germline CDR1 and CDR2 sequences are SGHVS and FNYEAQ. The CDR3 is 13 amino acids. The CDR3 loop reads CASSEGLQETQYF. CDR3 DNA: TGTGCCAGCAGCGAGGGACTCCAAGAGACCCAGTACTTC.

This clonotype was seen ten or more times. The chain combines TRBV6-6 with TRBJ2-7, with 10 positions matching TRBD1. CDR3 length: 15 residues. Trimming took 6 bases from V and 2 from J; bases not matched to a gene: 7. Per the germline V gene, CDR1 is MNHNY and CDR2 is SVGAGI (reference sequence). The CDR3 reads CASSHRDRGPYEQYF. The CDR3 coding sequence is TGTGCCAGCAGCCACCGGGACAGGGGACCCTACGAGCAGTACTTC.

This clonotype was recorded a few times. This sequence joins TRBV19 and TRBJ2-5; 10 nucleotides agree with TRBD2. Germline trimming cut 3 bases from V and 5 bases from J; bases unmatched to any gene: 6. The length of the CDR3 is 15 residues. CDR1 LNHDA and CDR2 SQIVND come from the germline V gene (reference sequence). CDR3 residues: CASSMSGGAYETQYF. In nucleotides, the CDR3 is TGTGCCAGTAGTATGAGCGGGGGGGCTTATGAGACCCAGTACTTC.

The chain has TRBV29-1 and TRBJ2-5, with 7 bases aligning to TRBD1. The CDR3 runs 16 residues. V shed 4 bases, J shed 5 bases, and the junction held 16 bases outside the gene matches. Germline assignment: CDR1 SQVTM and CDR2 ANQGSEA. The CDR3 DNA reads TGCAGCGTTGGCGGACAGACAGGGAGAGATCCTGAGACCCAGTACTTC. Encoded protein: CSVGGQTGRDPETQYF. The complete variable domain, with remaining parts taken from reference TRBV29-1 and TRBJ2-5, reads SAVISQKPSRDICQRGTSLTIQCQVDSQVTMMFWYRQQPGQSLTLIATANQGSEATYESGFVIDKFPISRPNLTFSTLTVSNMSPEDSSIYLCSVGGQTGRDPETQYFGPGTRLLVL.

The rearrangement links TRBV9 to TRBJ2-3; 11 nucleotides agree with TRBD2. Germline V lookup: CDR1 SGDLS, CDR2 YYNGEE. The CDR3 is 15 amino acids. The V gene end was trimmed by 6 bases and the J gene end by 3 bases; junction bases not matched to a gene: 6. CDR3 protein: CASIFSGGATDTQYF. The CDR3 nucleotides are TGTGCCAGCATCTTTAGCGGGGGGGCGACAGATACGCAGTATTTT.

The CDR3 reads CASSEHSHYGYTF. CDR3 coding DNA: TGTGCCAGCAGTGAACATAGCCACTATGGCTACACCTTC. This chain links TRBV2 with TRBJ1-2; no firm D call. The germline V gene encodes CDR1 SNHLY and CDR2 FYNNEI. CDR3 length equals 13 residues. Trimming took off 2 bases at V and 3 bases at J, with 7 bases between the two ends.

This clonotype was seen at least ten times. V gene TRBV2 combines with J gene TRBJ1-6, with a possible D match to TRBD1 (6 bases). The V end was cut by 1 base, the J end by 10 bases, with 11 bases between. CDR1 and CDR2 (germline): SNHLY, FYNNEI. The CDR3 extends over 14 amino acids. The CDR3 DNA reads as TGTGCCAGCAGTGAAGACAGGGCTGGGTCACCCCTCCACTTT. Amino acids: CASSEDRAGSPLHF.

This clonotype has ten or more counts. The chain combines TRBV20-1 with TRBJ1-2; D is ambiguous. Germline values: CDR1 DFQATT, CDR2 SNEGSKA (reference sequence). V was clipped by 3 bases and J by 7 bases, with 12 bases between them. The CDR3 totals 12 residues. This chain's CDR3 is CSASLPGTGYTF. The DNA of the CDR3 is TGCAGTGCTAGCCTCCCCGGCACTGGCTACACCTTC.

The CDR3 here is CASSIRLAGDGEQFF. The CDR3 DNA follows: TGTGCCAGCAGCATCAGACTAGCGGGAGACGGTGAGCAGTTCTTC. The chain employs TRBV13 and TRBJ2-1, with 12 positions matching TRBD2. This CDR3 has 15 residues. From germline, CDR1 is PRHDT and CDR2 FYEKMQ (reference sequence). Trimming at V came to 5 bases and at J to 9 bases, leaving 8 bases not matched to a gene.

This clonotype has at least ten counts. This rearrangement joins TRBV19 to TRBJ2-3; 11 positions agree with TRBD2. Trimming at V came to 8 bases and at J to 9 bases, leaving 7 bases not matched to a gene. Germline values: CDR1 LNHDA, CDR2 SQIVND (reference sequence). This CDR3 is built from 13 residues. The CDR3 protein is CASQAGTSGTQYF. CDR3 DNA sequence: TGTGCCAGTCAGGCGGGGACTAGCGGAACGCAGTATTTT.

This clonotype was picked up many times. V gene TRBV12-3 or TRBV12-4 combines with J gene TRBJ1-5; maybe TRBD1 (5 bases). The CDR3 totals 13 residues. Trimming shortened V by 6 bases and J by 2 bases, and 8 bases separated the two germline ends. CDR3 protein: CASSRDGNQPQHF. The DNA of the CDR3 is TGTGCCAGCAGCCGGGACGGCAATCAGCCCCAGCATTTT.

This clonotype was recorded many times. The chain couples TRBV7-2 to TRBJ2-1; no firm D call. Trimming pared 7 bases from V and 4 bases from J, leaving 11 bases between. The CDR3 has 13 amino acids. Germline assignment: CDR1 SGHTA and CDR2 FQGNSA. The CDR3 DNA is TGTGCCAGCAATCACCTACGGTACAATGAGCAGTTCTTC. Its protein product is CASNHLRYNEQFF.

This clonotype was observed at least ten times. This chain connects TRBV12-3 or TRBV12-4 to TRBJ1-2; weak D call: TRBD1 (5 bases). CDR3 length equals 14 residues. The V and J ends lost 2 bases and 4 bases respectively, with 11 bases between them. CDR3 in amino acids: CASSLLQGSYGYTF. The CDR3 nucleotides are TGTGCCAGCAGTTTACTGCAGGGCTCCTATGGCTACACCTTC.

This clonotype has ten or more counts. This rearrangement joins TRBV7-2 to TRBJ2-7; 8 bases agree with TRBD1. This CDR3 spans 14 amino acids. The V gene end was trimmed by 5 bases and the J gene end by 1 base; junction bases not matched to a gene: 4. The germline CDR1 and CDR2 sequences are SGHTA and FQGNSA. CDR3 coding DNA: TGTGCCAGCAGCCGGGACAGGTGGTCCTACGAGCAGTACTTC. Translated: CASSRDRWSYEQYF.

This chain joins TRBV15 and TRBJ1-5; the match to TRBD1 covers 9 bases. After removal of 7 bases from V and 0 bases from J, the junction contained 19 bases not matched to a gene. The CDR3 is 20 residues long. Germline-derived CDR1 and CDR2 are LNHNV and YYDKDF (reference sequence). The CDR3 here is CATTSTPGQGLGGSNQPQHF. The CDR3 region has the DNA TGTGCCACCACCTCAACCCCGGGACAGGGCTTGGGAGGTAGCAATCAGCCCCAGCATTTT.

This clonotype appeared many times. This may be a read error: a much more frequent sequence differs by one nucleotide. J is TRBJ1-1 and V is TRBV10-1; D not certain. The CDR3 consists of 15 residues. Per the germline V gene, CDR1 is WNHNN and CDR2 is SYGVQD (reference sequence). CDR3 DNA: TGCGCCAGCAGTGATGCCCAACCCTTGAACACTGAAACTTTCTTT. Protein product: CASSDAQPLNTETFF.

V and J are TRBV15 and TRBJ2-5, with 9 positions matching TRBD1. CDR1 is LNHNV, CDR2 YYDKDF, per germline (reference sequence). This CDR3 is 15 amino acids long. The trim removed 7 bases at V and 2 bases at J, leaving 8 bases unmatched. The CDR3: CATNWGQGMQETQYF. In DNA, the CDR3 is TGTGCCACCAATTGGGGACAGGGAATGCAAGAGACCCAGTACTTC. Looking up the rest from reference TRBV15 and TRBJ2-5 gives the full variable domain: DAMVIQNPRYQVTQFGKPVTLSCSQTLNHNVMYWYQQKSSQAPKLLFHYYDKDFNNEADTPDNFQSRRPNTSFCFLDIRSPGLGDTAMYLCATNWGQGMQETQYFGPGTRLLVL.

The gene calls are TRBV20-1 and TRBJ2-5; a possible D gene is TRBD1 (5 bases). Trimming took 3 bases from V and 5 from J, leaving 19 bases between them. CDR3 length equals 15 residues. Germline V gives CDR1 DFQATT, CDR2 SNEGSKA (reference sequence). As DNA, the CDR3 is TGCAGTGCTAGGCTGTTCAGGGTTGCATGGGAGACCCAGTACTTC. Translated, it gives CSARLFRVAWETQYF.

The rearrangement joins TRBV19 to TRBJ2-7; TRBD1 matches 11 bases. From germline, CDR1 is LNHDA and CDR2 SQIVND (reference sequence). The CDR3 covers 15 residues. J gave up 4 bases and V 5 bases, and 7 bases lay outside the gene matches. This CDR3 is CASSQTGTGGYEQYF. For the CDR3, the DNA is TGTGCCAGTAGTCAGACCGGGACAGGGGGATACGAGCAGTACTTC.

The rearrangement links TRBV19 to TRBJ1-1; D gene uncertain. This CDR3 spans 13 amino acids. Germline V gene sequence: CDR1 LNHDA, CDR2 SQIVND (reference sequence). Trimming removed 8 bases from V and 6 bases from J, with 16 bases in between. The CDR3 region has the DNA TGTGCCAGTGTCGCCAGAGGGAGGGCTGAAGCTTTCTTT. Residues: CASVARGRAEAFF.

This clonotype was seen a single time. The chain links TRBV15 to TRBJ2-5; no reliable D call. V was shortened by 1 base and J by 3 bases, with 6 bases between the two germline ends. CDR1 LNHNV and CDR2 YYDKDF come from the germline V gene (reference sequence). The CDR3 has 13 amino acids. In DNA form, the CDR3 reads TGTGCCACCAGCAGAGCACAGAAAGAGACCCAGTACTTC. Protein sequence: CATSRAQKETQYF.